Listed below are T cell receptor beta chains from one sample, sequenced in a study of graft-versus-host responses after intestinal transplantation. Clones were read by immunoSEQ multiplex PCR, and TCRdb kept only the in-frame ones, dropping some. The profile shows 89,000 or so clones, 80% to 85% of them singletons. Which antigens these TCRs recognize remains unknown. The source material was unstimulated CD4+ T cells sorted from spleen or lymph node cells, sampled before intestinal transplant. Receptor source: a human donor who received an intestinal transplant. Both conserved end residues are part of each CDR3. D genes are given only for firm matches. Some rows have no size entry. The others give once, few or many, or a class for an expanded clone.

abundance	j_gene	v_gene	d_gene	CDR3nt	CDR3aa
-	TRBJ2-3	TRBV11-3	-	TGTGCCAGCAGCTTAGCGGGGGCAGATACGCAGTATTTT	CASSLAGADTQYF
-	TRBJ1-3	TRBV7-9	-	TGTGCCAGCAGCTTAGTGTTGACTGAAAACTTTGGAAACACCATATATTTT	CASSLVLTENFGNTIYF
-	TRBJ1-5	TRBV29-1	-	TGCAGCGCCTCCCGGACAGCCAATCAGCCCCAGCATTTT	CSASRTANQPQHF
-	TRBJ1-5	TRBV10-3	-	TGTGCCATCAGTAAAGGGGAAAGTCAGCCCCAGCATTTT	CAISKGESQPQHF
-	TRBJ2-7	TRBV5-4	-	TGTGCCAGCAGCTTAGAAAGGGGGGGGGTATTTGCCGAGCAGTACTTC	CASSLERGGVFAEQYF
few	TRBJ2-7	TRBV27	TRBD2	TGTGCCAGCAGTCCTACCCCCGGGGTAGCGGGGAACCTCTACGAGCAGTACTTC	CASSPTPGVAGNLYEQYF
-	TRBJ1-6	TRBV2	-	TGTGCCAGCGGACTCTTCGGGGATTCACCCCTCCACTTT	CASGLFGDSPLHF
-	TRBJ2-2	TRBV7-8	-	TGTGCCAGCAGCTTAGAGACGGGGGCGAACACCGGGGAGCTGTTTTTT	CASSLETGANTGELFF
-	TRBJ2-3	TRBV5-6	TRBD2	TGTGCCAGCAGCTTGTCCACTAGCGGGGGGGAGGATACGCAGTATTTT	CASSLSTSGGEDTQYF
-	TRBJ2-1	TRBV27	TRBD2	TGTGCCAGCAGTTTCCTAGCGGGGACTCATGAGCAGTTCTTC	CASSFLAGTHEQFF
-	TRBJ2-3	TRBV5-1	-	TGCGCCAGCAGCTTATCCAGGCAGGGCGGCACAGATACGCAGTATTTT	CASSLSRQGGTDTQYF
-	TRBJ1-2	TRBV7-2	-	TGTGCCAGCAGCTCTGGGCGGGGAGGGTATGGCTACACCTTC	CASSSGRGGYGYTF
once	TRBJ1-6	TRBV30	-	TGTGCCTGGAGTATCCCTCTGGTTCGGGGGGTCTCACCCCTCCACTTT	CAWSIPLVRGVSPLHF
-	TRBJ2-2	TRBV7-6	TRBD1	TGTGCCAGCAGCTTGAGGATGGTGGGGACAGTGAACACCGGGGAGCTGTTTTTT	CASSLRMVGTVNTGELFF
-	TRBJ2-7	TRBV10-3	TRBD1	TGTGCTGCGAGTGGGACAGTCTACGAGCAGTACTTC	CAASGTVYEQYF
few	TRBJ1-1	TRBV30	-	TGTGCCTGGAGTGTAGGGGGGAACACTGAAGCTTTCTTT	CAWSVGGNTEAFF
-	TRBJ2-5	TRBV10-3	-	TGTGCCATCAGTGAGTCGATGAGAGAGACCCAGTACTTC	CAISESMRETQYF
-	TRBJ2-7	TRBV6-6	-	TGTGCCAGCAGCTCTACGGCCTACGAGCAGTACTTC	CASSSTAYEQYF
-	TRBJ2-5	TRBV6-5	TRBD2	TGTGCCAGCAGTTCACTGCGGGGGGGAGGTCGAGAGACCCAGTACTTC	CASSSLRGGGRETQYF
-	TRBJ1-4	TRBV6-5	-	TGTGCCAGCAGTCAACAGGGAAATGAAAAACTGTTTTTT	CASSQQGNEKLFF
-	TRBJ1-1	TRBV29-1	-	TGCAGCGGAGACAGGACCGAAGCTTTCTTT	CSGDRTEAFF
-	TRBJ2-1	TRBV28	-	TGTGCCAGCAGATTCGCGGAGAGCTCCTACAATGAGCAGTTCTTC	CASRFAESSYNEQFF
-	TRBJ2-7	TRBV12-5	TRBD2	TGTGCTAGTGGGTACACCAGGTGGACTAGCTACGAGCAGTACTTC	CASGYTRWTSYEQYF
-	TRBJ2-1	TRBV4-1	-	TGCGCCAGCAGCCAAGGTTTGCCGAGGAGGAGAGGCTACAATGAGCAGTTCTTC	CASSQGLPRRRGYNEQFF
-	TRBJ1-5	TRBV2	TRBD1	TGTGCCAGCAGGGGGACAGTTTGGGTTCAGCCCCAGCATTTT	CASRGTVWVQPQHF
-	TRBJ2-5	TRBV28	-	TGTGCCAGCAGGCCCTTGGGGATCCGGAAGGGGGAAGAGACCCAGTACTTC	CASRPLGIRKGEETQYF
-	TRBJ2-1	TRBV5-1	TRBD2	TGCGCCAGCACCAACCAGGCGACAGGCCTAGCGGGGAAGGGCAATGAGCAGTTCTTC	CASTNQATGLAGKGNEQFF
-	TRBJ2-7	TRBV7-9	-	TGTGCCAGCAGCCCACTGGGAGTCCCCTACGAGCAGTACTTC	CASSPLGVPYEQYF
few	TRBJ2-2	TRBV5-1	TRBD2	TGCGCCAGCAGCTTGGTCGAACTAGCGGGAAGTGGGGAGCTGTTTTTT	CASSLVELAGSGELFF
-	TRBJ2-7	TRBV29-1	-	TGCAGCGTTGGGCAGGGTAGCGAGCAGTACTTC	CSVGQGSEQYF
-	TRBJ1-1	TRBV28	TRBD1	TGTGCCAGCAGAACTACAGGGGCAAGCACTGAAGCTTTCTTT	CASRTTGASTEAFF
once	TRBJ1-2	TRBV28	-	TGTGCCAGCAGTGATCGGACAAAGTATGGCTACACCTTC	CASSDRTKYGYTF
-	TRBJ1-5	TRBV2	-	TGTGCCAGCCGCAGGTCCAATCAGCCCCAGCATTTT	CASRRSNQPQHF
once	TRBJ2-7	TRBV9	TRBD1	TGTGCCAGCAGCGTCAGCCGGGACAGGGGACACTCCTACGAGCAGTACTTC	CASSVSRDRGHSYEQYF
-	TRBJ1-2	TRBV20-1	-	TGCAGTGCTGACGACAGGTACGGCTACACCTTC	CSADDRYGYTF
-	TRBJ1-1	TRBV19	TRBD1	TGTGCCAGTAAGGACAGGGTCACTGAAGCTTTCTTT	CASKDRVTEAFF
-	TRBJ2-7	TRBV7-9	TRBD1	TGTGCCAGCAGCGACAGGGGGCTCCCCCCCTACGAGCAGTACTTC	CASSDRGLPPYEQYF
-	TRBJ2-5	TRBV5-4	-	TGTGCCAGCAGCTTTCGACGGGGGGCCGGGGAGACCCAGTACTTC	CASSFRRGAGETQYF
-	TRBJ2-7	TRBV2	TRBD1	TGTGCCGCTCTCCGGGGGACAGGGGGCTACGAGCAGTACTTC	CAALRGTGGYEQYF
-	TRBJ1-1	TRBV7-9	-	TGTGCCAGCAGCTACGACAAGGAAGCTTTCTTT	CASSYDKEAFF
once	TRBJ2-7	TRBV7-3	TRBD1	TGTGCCAGCAGCCTGACAGGGGGGCGGCTCGAGCAGTACTTC	CASSLTGGRLEQYF
-	TRBJ2-3	TRBV6-5	TRBD2	TGTGCCAGCAGTACAAGCGGGGCGCAGTATTTT	CASSTSGAQYF